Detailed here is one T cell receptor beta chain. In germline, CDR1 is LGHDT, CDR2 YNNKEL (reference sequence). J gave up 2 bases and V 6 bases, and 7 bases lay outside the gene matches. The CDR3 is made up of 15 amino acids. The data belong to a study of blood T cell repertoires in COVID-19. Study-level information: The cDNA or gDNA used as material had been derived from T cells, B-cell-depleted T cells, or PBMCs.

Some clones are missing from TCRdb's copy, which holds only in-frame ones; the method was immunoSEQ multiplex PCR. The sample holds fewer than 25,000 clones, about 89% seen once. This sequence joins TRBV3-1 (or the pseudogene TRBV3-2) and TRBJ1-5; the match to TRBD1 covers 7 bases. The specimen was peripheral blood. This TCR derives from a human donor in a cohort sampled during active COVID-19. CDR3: CASRGKTGRNQPQHF. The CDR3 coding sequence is TGTGCCAGCAGGGGTAAGACAGGGCGCAATCAGCCCCAGCATTTT.